Listed below are T cell receptor beta chains from one sample, sequenced in a study of CD8+ T cells in alopecia areata. Sequenced by immunoSEQ multiplex PCR; TCRdb stores in-frame clones only, minus some. The repertoire holds 37,000 or so clones, with roughly half as singletons. Sequencing input: CD4+ Tregs sorted from blood. The receptors were gathered from a human donor with alopecia areata. CDR3s leave out the opening cysteine and the closing phenylalanine or tryptophan.

J,V,CDR3
TRBJ1-1,TRBV5-1,ASSYPSTGLNTEAF
TRBJ2-2,TRBV7-2,ASSLIGGSLTGELF
TRBJ2-2,TRBV28,ASRITGNLANTGELF
TRBJ2-7,TRBV7-2,ASSPGAGRGVYEQY
TRBJ2-1,TRBV25-1,ASSPLFRHSGNEQF
TRBJ1-2,TRBV30,AWSVSLTYGYT
TRBJ1-1,TRBV7-9,ASSLRRRAANTEAF
TRBJ1-2,TRBV30,ASYVSYIITYGYT
TRBJ2-1,TRBV5-1,ASSLMGHHLGEQF
TRBJ1-2,TRBV7-9,ASSLAGYYGYT
TRBJ2-1,TRBV7-9,ASSLASLAEHHNEQF
TRBJ2-5,TRBV5-1,ASSFRAQRETQY
TRBJ2-4,TRBV27,ASRLAGEVIQY
TRBJ2-7,TRBV18,ASSPPAGASYEQY
TRBJ1-3,TRBV4-3,ASSQDGAYSGNTIY
TRBJ1-3,TRBV30,AWSVGGSGNTIY
TRBJ1-5,TRBV2,ASSGIQYSNQPQH
TRBJ2-7,TRBV4-1,ASSHAGTLSYEQY